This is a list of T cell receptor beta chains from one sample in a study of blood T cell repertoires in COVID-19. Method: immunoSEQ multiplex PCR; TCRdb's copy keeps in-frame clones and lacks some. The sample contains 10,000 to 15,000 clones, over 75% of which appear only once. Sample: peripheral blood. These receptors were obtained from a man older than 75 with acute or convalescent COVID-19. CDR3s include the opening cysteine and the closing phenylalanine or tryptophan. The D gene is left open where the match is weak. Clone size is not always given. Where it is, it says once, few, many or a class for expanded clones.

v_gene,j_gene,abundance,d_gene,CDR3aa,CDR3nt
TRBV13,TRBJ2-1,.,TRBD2,CASSPAGTDDEQFF,TGTGCCAGCAGCCCAGCGGGAACCGACGATGAGCAGTTCTTC
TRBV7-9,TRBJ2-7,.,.,CASSSGPGEQYF,TGTGCCAGCAGCTCCGGTCCAGGCGAGCAGTACTTC
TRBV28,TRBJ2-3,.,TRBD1,CASRTGTDTQYF,TGTGCCAGCAGGACAGGGACAGATACGCAGTATTTT
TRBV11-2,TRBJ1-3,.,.,CASSLTDSGNTIYF,TGTGCCAGCAGCCTGACAGACTCTGGAAACACCATATATTTT
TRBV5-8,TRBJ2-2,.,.,CASRPGTLPGELFF,TGTGCCAGCAGGCCCGGGACTCTCCCCGGGGAGCTGTTTTTT
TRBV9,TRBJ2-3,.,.,CASSPFGGPTDTQYF,TGTGCCAGCAGCCCGTTCGGGGGGCCCACAGATACGCAGTATTTT
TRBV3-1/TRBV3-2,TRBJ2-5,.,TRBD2,CASSQRGGQETQYF,TGTGCCAGCAGCCAACGGGGGGGCCAAGAGACCCAGTACTTC
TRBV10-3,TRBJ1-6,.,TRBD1,CAISESGDRGTSPLHF,TGTGCCATCAGTGAGTCGGGAGACAGGGGGACTTCACCCCTCCACTTT
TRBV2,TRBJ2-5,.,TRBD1,CASSKGQGAGETQYF,TGTGCCAGCAGTAAGGGACAGGGGGCGGGGGAGACCCAGTACTTC
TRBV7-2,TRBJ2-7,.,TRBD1,CASSPERTGSLGREQYF,TGTGCCAGCAGCCCCGAAAGGACAGGGAGTTTAGGGCGCGAGCAGTACTTC
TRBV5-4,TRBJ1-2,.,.,CASSLVGREPNYGYTF,TGTGCCAGCAGCTTGGTCGGGCGGGAACCTAACTATGGCTACACCTTC
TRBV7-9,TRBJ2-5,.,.,CASSPTSKVSQETQYF,TGTGCCAGCAGCCCAACCTCTAAAGTGAGTCAAGAGACCCAGTACTTC
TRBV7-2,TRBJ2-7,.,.,CASSLEGTGSYEQYF,TGTGCCAGCAGCTTGGAGGGCACTGGGAGCTACGAGCAGTACTTC
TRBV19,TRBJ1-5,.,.,CASSKGQSPHQPQHF,TGTGCCAGTAGTAAAGGACAGTCACCGCATCAGCCCCAGCATTTT
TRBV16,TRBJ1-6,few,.,CASSQRAGAEGSPLHF,TGTGCCAGCAGCCAACGGGCAGGGGCAGAAGGATCACCCCTCCACTTT
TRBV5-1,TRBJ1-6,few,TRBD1,CASSLGQGVSPLHF,TGCGCCAGCAGCTTAGGACAGGGGGTTTCACCCCTCCACTTT
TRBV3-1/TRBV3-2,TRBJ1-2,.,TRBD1,CASSHHSDREAGYTF,TGTGCCAGCAGCCACCACTCGGACAGGGAAGCTGGCTACACCTTC
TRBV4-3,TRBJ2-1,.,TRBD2,CASSQELGLAGVNEQFF,TGCGCCAGCAGCCAAGAGCTCGGACTAGCGGGGGTTAATGAGCAGTTCTTC
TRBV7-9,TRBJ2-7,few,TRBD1,CASSHPTLGDSFYEQYF,TGTGCCAGCAGCCACCCGACCCTCGGGGACAGTTTCTACGAGCAGTACTTC
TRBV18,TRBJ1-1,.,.,CASSPTSQEGAAFF,TGTGCCAGCTCACCTACATCTCAGGAAGGTGCAGCTTTCTTT
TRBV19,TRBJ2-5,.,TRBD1,CASSLGGSGVGETQYF,TGTGCCAGTAGTCTAGGGGGCTCAGGGGTGGGAGAGACCCAGTACTTC
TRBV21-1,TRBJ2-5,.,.,CASSKSPRGTKSHAVQETQYF,TGTGCCAGCAGCAAATCGCCGAGAGGCACCAAGTCCCATGCCGTGCAAGAGACCCAGTACTTC
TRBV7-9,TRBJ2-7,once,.,CASSLAGRVSGQYF,TGTGCCAGCAGTTTAGCCGGTAGAGTATCGGGGCAGTACTTC
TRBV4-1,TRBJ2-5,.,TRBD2,CATLAGGSPPETQYF,TGCGCCACCTTAGCGGGGGGCTCACCCCCTGAGACCCAGTACTTC
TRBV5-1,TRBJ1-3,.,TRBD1,CASSFQGDAGNTIYF,TGCGCCAGCAGCTTTCAGGGGGACGCTGGAAACACCATATATTTT
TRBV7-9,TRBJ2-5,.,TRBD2,CASSPGEGGETQYF,TGTGCCAGCAGCCCCGGTGAGGGAGGGGAGACCCAGTACTTC
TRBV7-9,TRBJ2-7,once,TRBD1,CASSPQGITYEQYF,TGTGCCAGCAGCCCACAGGGGATCACTTACGAGCAGTACTTC
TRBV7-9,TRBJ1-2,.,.,CASSLSREAGNINGYTF,TGTGCCAGCAGCTTATCCCGAGAAGCGGGGAACATTAATGGCTACACCTTC
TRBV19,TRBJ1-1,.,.,CASSQGIVATEAFF,TGTGCCAGTAGTCAGGGGATCGTTGCCACTGAAGCTTTCTTT
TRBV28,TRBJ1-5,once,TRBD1,CASSSEGGTGSRPQHF,TGTGCCAGCAGCTCAGAGGGGGGGACAGGGTCAAGGCCCCAGCATTTT
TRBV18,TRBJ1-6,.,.,CASSPTGNNSPLHF,TGTGCCAGCTCACCGACGGGGAATAATTCACCCCTCCACTTT
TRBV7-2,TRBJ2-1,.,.,CASSLVVQGKFF,TGTGCCAGCAGCTTAGTTGTTCAGGGGAAGTTCTTC
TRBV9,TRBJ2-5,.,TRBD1,CASSPGDRGSETQYF,TGTGCCAGCAGCCCAGGGGACAGGGGTTCGGAGACCCAGTACTTC
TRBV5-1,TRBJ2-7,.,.,CASSLEQAPYEQYF,TGCGCCAGCAGCTTGGAACAGGCCCCCTACGAGCAGTACTTC
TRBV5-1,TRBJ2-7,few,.,CASSLAYRAPEQYF,TGCGCCAGCAGCTTGGCCTACAGGGCTCCCGAGCAGTACTTC
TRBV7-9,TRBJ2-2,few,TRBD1,CASSRQGDTGELFF,TGTGCCAGCAGCAGACAGGGGGACACCGGGGAGCTGTTTTTT
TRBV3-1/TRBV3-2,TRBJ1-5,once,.,CASSQDSRRDQPQHF,TGTGCCAGCAGCCAAGATTCCAGGCGGGATCAGCCCCAGCATTTT
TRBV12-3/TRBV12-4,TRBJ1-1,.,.,CASSFRTEAFF,TGTGCCAGCAGTTTCCGCACTGAAGCTTTCTTT
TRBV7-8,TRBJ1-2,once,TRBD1,CASSSRDRGLLYGYTF,TGTGCCAGCAGCTCCCGGGACAGGGGGCTTCTTTATGGCTACACCTTC
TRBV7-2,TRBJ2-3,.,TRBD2,CASSLVGLAGGTDTQYF,TGTGCCAGCAGCTTAGTCGGACTAGCGGGGGGAACAGATACGCAGTATTTT
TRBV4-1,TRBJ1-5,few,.,CASSQDSGFKPQHF,TGCGCCAGCAGCCAAGACTCAGGCTTTAAGCCCCAGCATTTT